These T cell receptor beta chains were read from a single sample in a study of T cell changes during pregnancy in multiple sclerosis. Method: immunoSEQ multiplex PCR; TCRdb's copy keeps in-frame clones and lacks some. The sample shows about 92,000 clones, just under 95% of them seen only once. The specimen was peripheral blood, collected in the first trimester of pregnancy. The origin of the receptors is a female donor with multiple sclerosis, enrolled in a pregnancy study. Both conserved end residues are part of each CDR3. Each record gives: V gene, J gene, D gene, clone size, CDR3 DNA, CDR3 protein. D genes are given only for firm matches. Clone sizes are given selectively: once, few, many, or a class where the clone is expanded.

TRBV4-1,TRBJ1-2,-,-,TGCGCCAGCAGCCAAGATAATTCTGGCTACACCTTC,CASSQDNSGYTF
TRBV27,TRBJ1-1,-,-,TGTGCCAGCAGTTTAGGGGCAGGGATGAACACTGAAGCTTTCTTT,CASSLGAGMNTEAFF
TRBV7-3,TRBJ1-1,TRBD1,-,TGTGCCAGCAGCCCTCGTGGACAGGGAGTGAACACTGAAGCTTTCTTT,CASSPRGQGVNTEAFF
TRBV28,TRBJ2-7,TRBD1,-,TGTGCCAGCATCGCAGGGGGACAGAACTCCTACGAGCAGTACTTC,CASIAGGQNSYEQYF
TRBV30,TRBJ2-5,-,-,TGTGCCTGGAGTGCGAGTAGCCCCCAAGAGACCCAGTACTTC,CAWSASSPQETQYF
TRBV12-5,TRBJ1-6,-,-,TGTGCTAGTGGTTTGGTATCGACAAGCAGTACCAATTCACCCCTCCACTTT,CASGLVSTSSTNSPLHF
TRBV7-8,TRBJ2-7,TRBD2,-,TGTGCCAGCCACGGACTAGCGGGGACCTACGAGCAGTACTTC,CASHGLAGTYEQYF
TRBV19,TRBJ2-5,-,-,TGTGCCAGTAGTATGACGTGGGGAGGCCAAGAGACCCAGTACTTC,CASSMTWGGQETQYF
TRBV12-5,TRBJ1-2,TRBD1,-,TGTGCTAGTGGTTCCGGGGACAGGTCCTATGGCTACACCTTC,CASGSGDRSYGYTF
TRBV30,TRBJ2-7,TRBD1,-,TGTGCCTGCGCCCAGGGGGACAGGTCCTACGAGCAGTACTTC,CACAQGDRSYEQYF
TRBV6-5,TRBJ1-4,TRBD1,-,TGTGCCAGCAGAACGACAGGGGGTGCTGAAAAACTGTTTTTT,CASRTTGGAEKLFF
TRBV9,TRBJ1-2,-,once,TGTGCCAGCAGCGTAGCGGCAGGGAGGGATGGCTACACCTTC,CASSVAAGRDGYTF
TRBV18,TRBJ2-5,TRBD2,-,TGTGCCAGCTCACCGGCTACTAGCGGACAAGAGACCCAGTACTTC,CASSPATSGQETQYF
TRBV5-1,TRBJ2-1,TRBD1,-,TGCGCCAGCAGCACTGGGACAGGGGGCTCCTACAATGAGCAGTTCTTC,CASSTGTGGSYNEQFF
TRBV2,TRBJ1-2,TRBD1,-,TGTGCCAGCAGCGGGACAGGGGGAGGGGGCTACACCTTC,CASSGTGGGGYTF
TRBV6-5,TRBJ2-7,-,-,TGTGCCAGCACCCAATTAAAGAAACCCGGGGAGCAGTACTTC,CASTQLKKPGEQYF
TRBV4-1,TRBJ1-6,-,-,TGCGCCAGCAGCCAAGATGAGGGCTATAATTCACCCCTCCACTTT,CASSQDEGYNSPLHF
TRBV7-3,TRBJ2-2,TRBD1,-,TGTGCCAGCAGCTTCGGGACAGGGGTCGATGGGGGGGAGCTGTTTTTT,CASSFGTGVDGGELFF
TRBV7-2,TRBJ2-1,-,-,TGTGCCAGCAGCTTGGAGGGGGCCTCCTACAATGAGCAGTTCTTC,CASSLEGASYNEQFF
TRBV19,TRBJ1-2,-,-,TGTGCCAGTAAAGTAGGAGAGGGCCACGTCTATGGCTACACCTTC,CASKVGEGHVYGYTF
TRBV18,TRBJ1-1,-,-,TGTGCCAGCTCACCACCGGGGATCGGGGGGACTGAAGCTTTCTTT,CASSPPGIGGTEAFF
TRBV6-4,TRBJ2-3,TRBD1,-,TGTGCCAGCAGTCGGACAGGGTTTACAGATACGCAGTATTTT,CASSRTGFTDTQYF
TRBV27,TRBJ2-1,-,-,TGTGCCAGCAGTTTATATGGGGAGAGTGAGCAGTTCTTC,CASSLYGESEQFF
TRBV9,TRBJ1-1,TRBD1,-,TGTGCCAGCAGCGTGGGCGGAGGGGGCGCCGGAAGGAACACTGAAGCTTTCTTT,CASSVGGGGAGRNTEAFF
TRBV10-1,TRBJ1-5,-,-,TGCGCCAGCAGTGAGAGATGGACGGGGAGGCATCAGCCCCAGCATTTT,CASSERWTGRHQPQHF
TRBV18,TRBJ1-5,TRBD1,once,TGTGCCAGCTCACCTTTGAGACAGGGGGCCAACACACCCAATCAGCCCCAGCATTTT,CASSPLRQGANTPNQPQHF
TRBV7-9,TRBJ2-5,TRBD1,-,TGTGCCAGCAGCTTGGATCAGGGCAGGGGGAGTGAGACCCAGTACTTC,CASSLDQGRGSETQYF
TRBV27,TRBJ2-1,-,-,TGTGCCAGCAGTGCAGGACTGAGGTCCTACAATGAGCAGTTCTTC,CASSAGLRSYNEQFF
TRBV9,TRBJ2-3,TRBD2,-,TGTGCCAGCAGCGGTAGCGGGGGGTCGAACACAGATACGCAGTATTTT,CASSGSGGSNTDTQYF
TRBV25-1,TRBJ2-1,TRBD1,-,TGTGCCAGCAGTAACGTGGGACAGATGTTCTTC,CASSNVGQMFF
TRBV14,TRBJ2-1,TRBD2,-,TGTGCCAGCAGCCCGGTGCGGGGGGGATCCTACAATGAGCAGTTCTTC,CASSPVRGGSYNEQFF
TRBV2,TRBJ2-2,-,-,TGTGCCAGCAGTGTTTCTTCGGGGGATCGCGGGGAGCTGTTTTTT,CASSVSSGDRGELFF
TRBV9,TRBJ2-4,-,-,TGTGCCAGCAGCGTAGGACAGCTAGCCAAAAACATTCAGTACTTC,CASSVGQLAKNIQYF
TRBV6-6,TRBJ2-7,-,-,TGTGCCAGCAGCAGGATCGGCGGGGCCTACGAGCAGTACTTC,CASSRIGGAYEQYF